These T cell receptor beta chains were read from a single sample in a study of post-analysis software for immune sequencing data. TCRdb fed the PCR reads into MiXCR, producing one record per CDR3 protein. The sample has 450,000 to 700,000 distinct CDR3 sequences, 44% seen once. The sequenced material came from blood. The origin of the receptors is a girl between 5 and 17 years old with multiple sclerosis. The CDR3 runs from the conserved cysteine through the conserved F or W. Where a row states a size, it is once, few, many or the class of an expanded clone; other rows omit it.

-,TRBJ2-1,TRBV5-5,CASRVPGLAGGRQFF
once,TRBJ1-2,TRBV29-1,CSVDKGQGIYGYTF
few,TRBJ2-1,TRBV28,CASRQTLRNEQFF
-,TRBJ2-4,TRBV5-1,CASSFLTSGEGGIQYF
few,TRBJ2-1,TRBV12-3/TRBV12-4,CASSLRGITYNEQFF
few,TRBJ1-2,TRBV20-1,CSARVGAILGEDGYTF
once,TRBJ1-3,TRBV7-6,CASSLEGPMRSNTIYF
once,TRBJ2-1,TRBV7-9,CASSLLWVPGGGDNEQFF
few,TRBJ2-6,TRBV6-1,CASSATGWWVSGANVLTF
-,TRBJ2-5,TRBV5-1,CASSQQGWETQYF
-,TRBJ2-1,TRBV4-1,CASSQPGLAGADGEQFF
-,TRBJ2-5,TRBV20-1,CSAYRPGLGGETQYF
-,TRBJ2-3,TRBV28,CASRRVGADTRYF
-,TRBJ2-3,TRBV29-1,CSTAGGGTDTQYF
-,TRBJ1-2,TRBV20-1,CSARDPGGYGYTF
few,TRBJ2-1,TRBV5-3,CARSPGTGRDEQFF
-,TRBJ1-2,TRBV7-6,CASSLGTGALNYGYTF
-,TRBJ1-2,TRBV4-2,CASSQGEDGYTF
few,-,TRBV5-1,CASSSGTGGAEQYF
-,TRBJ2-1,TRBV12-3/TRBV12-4,CASSPYSGRAGNEQFF
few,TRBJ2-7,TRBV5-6,CASSYIPGTTYEQYF
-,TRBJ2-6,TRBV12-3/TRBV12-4,CASSRSGAGANVLTF
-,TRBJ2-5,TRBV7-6,CASSLVGTSQETQYF
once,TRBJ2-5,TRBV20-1,CSALYRGTEVWETQYF
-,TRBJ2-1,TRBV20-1,CSARGLMGYNEQFF
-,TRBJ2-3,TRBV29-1,CSVGAPLTDTQYF
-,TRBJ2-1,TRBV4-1,CASSQDPRGKEQFF
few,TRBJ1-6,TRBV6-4,CASSADRYSPLHF
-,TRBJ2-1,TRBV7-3,CASSSDSSSYNEQFF
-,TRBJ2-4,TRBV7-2,CASSLGGAQNIQYF
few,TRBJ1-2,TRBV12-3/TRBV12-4,CASSLDRRANYGYTF
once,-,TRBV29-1,CSVEDYSPGETQYF
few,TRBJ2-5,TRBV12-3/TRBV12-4,CASSNGREQYF
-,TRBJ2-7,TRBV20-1,CSALQTETYEQYF
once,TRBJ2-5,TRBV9,CAALGTLQTQYF
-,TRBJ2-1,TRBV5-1,CASSLEGKQFF
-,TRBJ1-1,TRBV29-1,CSVVNRLMNTEAFF
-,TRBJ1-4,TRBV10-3,CAISESPLGLGVNEKLFF
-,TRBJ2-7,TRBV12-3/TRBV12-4,CASSLLGGSSGYEQYF
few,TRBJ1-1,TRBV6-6,CASGWTEAFF
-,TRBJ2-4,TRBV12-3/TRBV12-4,CASRRQGQRAKNVQYF
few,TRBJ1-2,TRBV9,CASSVEINYGYTF
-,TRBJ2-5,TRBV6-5,CASTPTGVETQYF
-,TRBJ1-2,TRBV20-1,CSARAGGGRVGGYTF
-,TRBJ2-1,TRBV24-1,CATSDWGLRNEQFF
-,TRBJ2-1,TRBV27,CGSSLWREGNEQFF